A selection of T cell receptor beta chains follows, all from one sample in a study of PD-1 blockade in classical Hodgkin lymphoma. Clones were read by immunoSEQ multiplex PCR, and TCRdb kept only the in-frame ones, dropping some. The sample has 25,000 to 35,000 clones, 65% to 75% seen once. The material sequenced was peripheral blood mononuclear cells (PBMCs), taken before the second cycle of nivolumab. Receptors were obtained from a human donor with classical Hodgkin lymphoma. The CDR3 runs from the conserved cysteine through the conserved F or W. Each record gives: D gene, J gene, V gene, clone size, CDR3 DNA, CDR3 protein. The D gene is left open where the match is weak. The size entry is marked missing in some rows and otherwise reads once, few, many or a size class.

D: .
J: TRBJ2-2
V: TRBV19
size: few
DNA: TGTGCCAGTAGTATGTTACGGGGCACCGGGGAGCTGTTTTTT
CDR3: CASSMLRGTGELFF

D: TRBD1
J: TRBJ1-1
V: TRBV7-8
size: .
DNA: TGTGCCAGCAGCTTAGCTGGAGGGGGCAGGACTGAAGCTTTCTTT
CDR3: CASSLAGGGRTEAFF

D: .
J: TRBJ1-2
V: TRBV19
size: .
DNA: TGTGCCAGTAGTATCATCGGGCAGGGTGGAGGCTACACCTTC
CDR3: CASSIIGQGGGYTF

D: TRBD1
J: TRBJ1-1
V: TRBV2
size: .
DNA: TGTGCCAGCATTCTCAGGGGGGGGAACACTGAAGCTTTCTTT
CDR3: CASILRGGNTEAFF

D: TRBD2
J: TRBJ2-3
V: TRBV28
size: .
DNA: TGTGCCAGCAGACTAGCGGGAGTGGCAGATACGCAGTATTTT
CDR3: CASRLAGVADTQYF

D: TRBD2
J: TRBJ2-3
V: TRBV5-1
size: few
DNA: TGCGCCAGCAGGACCGGGACTAGCGGGAGTTGGATACCAGATACGCAGTATTTT
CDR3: CASRTGTSGSWIPDTQYF

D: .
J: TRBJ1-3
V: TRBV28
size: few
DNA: TGTGCCAGCAGTCTTCCCGGGAAAAGCTCTGGAAACACCATATATTTT
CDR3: CASSLPGKSSGNTIYF

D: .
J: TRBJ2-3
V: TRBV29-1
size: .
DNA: TGCAGCGTTGATATTGGACCGGATACGCAGTATTTT
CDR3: CSVDIGPDTQYF

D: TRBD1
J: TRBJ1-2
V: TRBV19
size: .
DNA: TGTGCCAGTAGTATCCTGGGACAGGGCCCCTATGGCTACACCTTC
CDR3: CASSILGQGPYGYTF

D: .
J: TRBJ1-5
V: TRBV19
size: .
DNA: TGTGCCAGTAGTTCCTTAGGGTTCCAGCCCCAGCATTTT
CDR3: CASSSLGFQPQHF

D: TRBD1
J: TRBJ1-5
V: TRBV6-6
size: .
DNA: TGTGCCAGCAGACCGGGGACAGGTAATCAGCCCCAGCATTTT
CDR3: CASRPGTGNQPQHF

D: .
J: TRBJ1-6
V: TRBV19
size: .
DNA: TGTGCCAGTAGTTCCCGGGGGTCCTATAATTCACCCCTCCACTTT
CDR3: CASSSRGSYNSPLHF

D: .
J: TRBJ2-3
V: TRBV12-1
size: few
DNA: TGTGCCAACAAGCCGCCCCAGGTGTCCTTGAATTCGGCAGATACGCAGTATTTT
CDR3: CANKPPQVSLNSADTQYF

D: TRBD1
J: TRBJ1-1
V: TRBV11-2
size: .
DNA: TGTGCCAGCAGCTTAAACCGGGACAGTCGAGAAGCTTTCTTT
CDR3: CASSLNRDSREAFF

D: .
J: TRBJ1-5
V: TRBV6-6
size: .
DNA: TGTGCCAGCAGTTACTCTAGGGAAAATCAGCCCCAGCATTTT
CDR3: CASSYSRENQPQHF

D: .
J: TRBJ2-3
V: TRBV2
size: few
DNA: TGTGCCAGCAGTGGGGGAGGGGGCTTAGCAGATACGCAGTATTTT
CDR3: CASSGGGGLADTQYF

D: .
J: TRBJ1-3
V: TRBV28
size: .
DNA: TGTGCCAGCACCCTAAGCGGTGGAAACACCATATATTTT
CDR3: CASTLSGGNTIYF

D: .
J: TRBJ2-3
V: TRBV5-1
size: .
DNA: TGCGCCAGCAGCTTGGGGGCGGGGGATACGCAGTATTTT
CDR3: CASSLGAGDTQYF

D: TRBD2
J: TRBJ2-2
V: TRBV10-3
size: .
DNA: TGTGCCATCAGTGAGCGCGGACTAGCGTCGAACACCGGGGAGCTGTTTTTT
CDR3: CAISERGLASNTGELFF

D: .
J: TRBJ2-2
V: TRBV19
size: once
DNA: TGTGCCAGTAGTATAGGAGGACTTCCCACCGGGGAGCTGTTTTTT
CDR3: CASSIGGLPTGELFF

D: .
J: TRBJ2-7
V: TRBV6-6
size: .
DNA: TGTGCCAGCAGAAGAACCCGGGACTCCTACGAGCAGTACTTC
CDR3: CASRRTRDSYEQYF

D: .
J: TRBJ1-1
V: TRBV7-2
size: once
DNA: TGTGCCAGCAGCACCTCAGGCACTGAAGCTTTCTTT
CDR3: CASSTSGTEAFF

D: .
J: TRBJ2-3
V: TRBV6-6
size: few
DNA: TGTGCCAGCAGCCCCGGACAGCCCAGCACAGATACGCAGTATTTT
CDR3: CASSPGQPSTDTQYF

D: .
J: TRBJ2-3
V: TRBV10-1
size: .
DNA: TGCGCCAGCAGGTCATATTATTTAGGCACAGATACGCAGTATTTT
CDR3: CASRSYYLGTDTQYF

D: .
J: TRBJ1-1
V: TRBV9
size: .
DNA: TGTGCCAGCAGCGTAGGATTGGGGGGGAACACTGAAGCTTTCTTT
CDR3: CASSVGLGGNTEAFF

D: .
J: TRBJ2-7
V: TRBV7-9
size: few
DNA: TGTGCCAGCAGTAACCCCGTGGCCTACGAGCAGTACTTC
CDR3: CASSNPVAYEQYF

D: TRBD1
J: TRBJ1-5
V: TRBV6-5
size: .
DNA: TGTGCCAGCAGTTCTACAGGGGGTTGGAATCAGCCCCAGCATTTT
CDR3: CASSSTGGWNQPQHF

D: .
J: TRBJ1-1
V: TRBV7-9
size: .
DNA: TGTGCCAGCAGCTTAGGGGGAGGCACTGAAGCTTTCTTT
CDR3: CASSLGGGTEAFF

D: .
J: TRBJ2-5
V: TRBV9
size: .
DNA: TGTGCCAGCAGCGTAGGAGGAGAGACCCAGTACTTC
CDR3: CASSVGGETQYF

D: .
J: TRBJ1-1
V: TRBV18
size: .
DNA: TGTGCCAGCTCAACACAGCAACAGGGTAATGAAGCTTTCTTT
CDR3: CASSTQQQGNEAFF

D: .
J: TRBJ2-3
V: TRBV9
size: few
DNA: TGTGCCAGCAGCGTATTGAGCACAGATACGCAGTATTTT
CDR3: CASSVLSTDTQYF

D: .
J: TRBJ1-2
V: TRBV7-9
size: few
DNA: TGTGCCAGCAGCCCTGAAAACAGGGTTGGAGATGGCTACACCTTC
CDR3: CASSPENRVGDGYTF

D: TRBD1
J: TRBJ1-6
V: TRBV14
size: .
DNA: TGTGCCAGCAGCCACCGAGGCACAGGGGGCGCGTCACCCCTCCACTTT
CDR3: CASSHRGTGGASPLHF

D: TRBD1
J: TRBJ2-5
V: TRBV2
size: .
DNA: TGTGCCAGCAGTCCCCAGGGGGCCCAAGAGACCCAGTACTTC
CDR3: CASSPQGAQETQYF

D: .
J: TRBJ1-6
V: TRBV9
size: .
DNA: TGTGCCAGCACAAAACCCGGGGCCAGCTCCTATAATTCACCCCTCCACTTT
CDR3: CASTKPGASSYNSPLHF